This entry features one T cell receptor beta chain sequence. The target antigen is unknown. The data stem from a study of cytomegalovirus exposure and HLA in healthy donors. CDR3 length equals 15 residues. Trimming removed 5 bases from V and 6 bases from J; junction bases left unmatched: 10. Germline V gene data show CDR1 as SEHNR and CDR2 as FQNEAQ (reference sequence). TCRdb's copy holds only in-frame clones and misses some; the assay was immunoSEQ multiplex PCR. In the table there are 140,000 or so clones, about 87% of which are singletons. Study-wide points: Associated with cytomegalovirus, according to the listing, were 150 to 200 TCR beta chains. With high specificity and sensitivity, the classifier reportedly diagnosed cytomegalovirus status. Across donors, most TCRs were seen rarely, yet some public ones were widespread.

This TCR was sampled from a man between 18 and 29 years old in good health and CMV-seropositive. The gene calls are TRBV7-9 and TRBJ2-7, with 10 nucleotides matching TRBD1. Sequenced sample: PBMCs. The CDR3: CASSTRTGGIGEQYF. CDR3 DNA sequence: TGTGCCAGCAGCACCAGGACAGGGGGGATCGGCGAGCAGTACTTC.